One and the same sample provided the 18 T cell receptor beta chains below, sequenced in a study of blood T cell repertoires in COVID-19. TCRdb keeps only in-frame clones here, not all; method: immunoSEQ multiplex PCR. The repertoire holds 30,000 to 40,000 clones, about 90% seen once, with over 9% in the top ten. Sequenced: peripheral blood. The origin of the receptors is a man of 80 years or more with active COVID-19.

V and J are TRBV5-4 and TRBJ1-2; 8 bases agree with TRBD1. Germline CDR1 and CDR2: SGHNT and YYREEE (reference sequence). Unmatched junction bases numbered 11, after V lost 4 bases and J lost 6 bases. This CDR3 contains 15 residues. The CDR3 DNA follows: TGTGCCAGCAGCCAACCTAACGACAGGGGAGATGGCTACACCTTC. Encoded protein: CASSQPNDRGDGYTF.

Remarks on this clone: A junction end diverges from the germline sequence, so it may reflect a read error. The genes are TRBV28 and TRBJ2-6, with 11 bases fitting TRBD1. CDR1 and CDR2 from the germline V gene are MDHEN and SYDVKM. The CDR3 runs to 13 residues. CDR3 in amino acids: CASSSGQGDKKAF. The CDR3 DNA reads TGTGCCAGCAGTTCGGGACAGGGGGACAAAAAGGCTTTC. The full variable domain, in which reference TRBV28 and TRBJ2-6 provide the parts outside the CDR3, is DVKVTQSSRYLVKRTGEKVFLECVQDMDHENMFWYRQDPGLGLRLIYFSYDVKMKEKGDIPEGYSVSREKKERFSLILESASTNQTSMYLCASSSGQGDKKAFGAGSRLTVL.

The chain joins TRBV27 to TRBJ1-6; TRBD1 agrees at 10 bases. The CDR3 covers 17 residues. Germline CDR1 reads MNHEY; CDR2 reads SMNVEV (reference sequence). J was trimmed by 7 bases and V by 4 bases; bases with no gene match: 10. CDR3 residues: CASSSGTGELLNSPLHF. In DNA, the CDR3 is TGTGCCAGCAGTTCGGGGACAGGGGAACTGTTGAATTCACCCCTCCACTTT.

This chain uses TRBV28 with TRBJ2-7, with TRBD1 matching 7 bases. The germline CDR1 and CDR2 sequences are MDHEN and SYDVKM. This CDR3 region has 14 residues. J was trimmed by 3 bases and V by 6 bases; bases with no gene match: 8. Here the CDR3 reads CASRQGQVNYEQYF. The DNA for the CDR3 is TGTGCCAGCAGGCAAGGACAGGTAAACTACGAGCAGTACTTC.

This rearrangement joins TRBV6-6 to TRBJ1-6; D gene uncertain. V was clipped by 6 bases and J by 8 bases, with 14 bases between them. Germline V gene sequence: CDR1 MNHNY, CDR2 SVGAGI (reference sequence). The CDR3 covers 14 residues. The CDR3 loop is CASSPRGSDSPLHF. The CDR3 DNA reads as TGTGCCAGCAGCCCCCGCGGTAGTGATTCACCCCTCCACTTT.

The chain joins TRBV6-6 to TRBJ1-2, with D tentatively TRBD1 (6 bases). Germline V gives CDR1 MNHNY, CDR2 SVGAGI (reference sequence). The CDR3 has 12 residues. Deletions cut 6 bases from V and 9 bases from J, with 14 bases between. The CDR3: CASSDRFKSYTF. In DNA form, the CDR3 reads TGTGCCAGCAGCGACAGGTTCAAGAGCTACACCTTC.

This chain links TRBV5-6 with TRBJ2-5; 7 bases are a match to TRBD1. The CDR3 has 13 amino acids. From germline, CDR1 is SGHDT and CDR2 YYEEEE. Losses at the gene ends were 4 bases for V and 2 bases for J; bases not matched to a gene: 2. CDR3 region: CASSDRVQETQYF. CDR3 DNA: TGTGCCAGCAGCGACAGGGTACAAGAGACCCAGTACTTC.

The chain links TRBV6-1 to TRBJ2-7, with D tentatively TRBD2 (6 bases). Germline assignment: CDR1 MNHNS and CDR2 SASEGT. Trimming cost V 4 bases and J 0 bases, with 19 bases left between them. This CDR3 contains 17 residues. The CDR3 coding sequence is TGTGCCAGCAGTGCTAAAATCGGGGGTCCTAGCTCCTACGAGCAGTACTTC. This translates into CASSAKIGGPSSYEQYF.

The chain has TRBV19 and TRBJ2-1; 10 positions match TRBD2. J was trimmed by 7 bases and V by 4 bases; bases with no gene match: 7. CDR3 length: 15 residues. The germline gives CDR1 LNHDA, CDR2 SQIVND (reference sequence). CDR3 loop: CASSSILAGRNEQFF. The CDR3 DNA reads TGTGCCAGTAGTAGCATACTAGCGGGACGGAATGAGCAGTTCTTC.

The genes are TRBV28 and TRBJ1-2; D might be TRBD1 (6 bases). The CDR3 is 15 residues long. The V gene lost 7 bases and the J gene lost 7 bases, with 22 bases spanning the gap. Germline V gene sequence: CDR1 MDHEN, CDR2 SYDVKM. The CDR3 sequence is CASTIWGDRPSGYTF. As DNA, the CDR3 is TGTGCCAGCACCATATGGGGCGACAGGCCCTCTGGCTACACCTTC.

This clone was counted a single time. The chain couples TRBV18 to TRBJ2-7; 10 bases fit TRBD1. The CDR3 consists of 16 residues. Germline lookup yields CDR1 KGHSH and CDR2 LQKENI. V was pared by 5 bases and J by 1 base, with 8 bases of the junction left unmatched. The CDR3 nucleotides read TGTGCCAGCTCATCGACAGGGGGCAAGATGTCCTACGAGCAGTACTTC. Translating it yields CASSSTGGKMSYEQYF. Drawing the rest from reference TRBV18 and TRBJ2-7, the complete variable domain is NAGVMQNPRHLVRRRGQEARLRCSPMKGHSHVYWYRQLPEEGLKFMVYLQKENIIDESGMPKERFSAEFPKEGPSILRIQQVVRGDSAAYFCASSSTGGKMSYEQYFGPGTRLTVT.

The genes are TRBV30 and TRBJ2-3; D unclear. Between the trimmed V and J ends, which lost 5 bases and 1 base, there was a span of 13 bases. The CDR3 covers 14 residues. Germline assignment: CDR1 GTSNPN and CDR2 SVGIG (reference sequence). This CDR3 is CAWDPSRGTDTQYF. The CDR3 nucleotides are TGTGCCTGGGACCCATCCCGGGGCACAGATACGCAGTATTTT.

The V call is TRBV6-2 or TRBV6-3, the J call TRBJ2-1; 8 nucleotides align to TRBD1. Unmatched junction bases numbered 3, after V lost 5 bases and J lost 6 bases. The CDR3 extends over 13 amino acids. Looked up from germline, CDR1 is MNHEY and CDR2 is SVGEGT. CDR3 sequence reads: CASSQDRGNEQFF. The CDR3, as DNA: TGTGCCAGCAGTCAAGACAGGGGCAATGAGCAGTTCTTC.

The gene calls are TRBV3-1 (or the pseudogene TRBV3-2) and TRBJ2-7; TRBD2 aligns across 13 bases. CDR3 length equals 15 residues. CDR1 is LGHDT and CDR2 is YNNKEL in the germline V gene (reference sequence). V gave up 4 bases and J gave up 6 bases; unmatched junction bases: 6. The CDR3 spells CASSLTSGRACEQYF. Written as DNA, the CDR3 is TGTGCCAGCAGCCTTACTAGCGGGAGGGCCTGCGAGCAGTACTTC.

The rearrangement links TRBV6-5 to TRBJ1-5, with a tentative D call TRBD1 (5 bases). V dropped 7 bases and J dropped 3 bases, with 10 bases sitting between them. The CDR3 loop spans 13 amino acids. Looked up from germline, CDR1 is MNHEY and CDR2 is SVGAGI. CDR3 DNA sequence: TGTGCCAGCACCGACAGTCTCAATCAGCCCCAGCATTTT. This gives the protein CASTDSLNQPQHF.

V and J are TRBV19 and TRBJ2-1, with TRBD2 as a possible D gene (6 bases). Per germline, CDR1 LNHDA and CDR2 SQIVND (reference sequence). The CDR3 sequence is 17 residues long. V gave up 1 base and J gave up 3 bases, with 16 bases separating them. CDR3 sequence: CASSIVTSLVVYNEQFF. As DNA, the CDR3 is TGTGCCAGTAGTATAGTAACTAGCTTAGTAGTCTACAATGAGCAGTTCTTC.

This clone was detected only a few times. The V and J genes are TRBV9 and TRBJ1-1; TRBD1 aligns across 7 bases. Germline-derived CDR1 and CDR2 are SGDLS and YYNGEE. V was clipped by 4 bases and J by 7 bases; unmatched bases: 10. The CDR3 is made up of 14 amino acids. In nucleotides, the CDR3 is TGTGCCAGCAGCCATGGGACAGAGAATAGTGAAGCTTTCTTT. This codes for CASSHGTENSEAFF.

The V gene is TRBV5-1, the J gene TRBJ1-1; 7 bases map to TRBD1. Germline CDR1 is SGHRS and CDR2 is YFSETQ. The ends lost 2 bases at V and 10 bases at J; junction bases unmatched: 5. The CDR3 extends over 12 amino acids. The CDR3 sequence is CASSFDREVAFF. As DNA, the CDR3 is TGCGCCAGCAGCTTCGACAGGGAGGTAGCTTTCTTT.